The 5 T cell receptor beta chains listed next were all sequenced from one sample in a study of glioma-infiltrating T cells. Using RNA template, CDR3s of TCR alpha and beta were amplified with iRepertoire arm-PCR. TCRdb called the multiplex PCR reads again in MiXCR, with one record for every CDR3 protein. The sample shows about 410,000 distinct CDR3 sequences, roughly two fifths of them seen only once. The specimen sequenced was glioma tissue, nonneoplastic brain tissue, or PBMCs (not recorded which). The receptors derive from a human donor with low-grade glioma or glioblastoma, undergoing nonglioma brain surgery, or in good health (not recorded which).

In this sample, this clonotype turned up many times. The J gene is TRBJ2-2, the V gene TRBV6-1; 7 nucleotides line up with TRBD2. Trimming cost V 3 bases and J 4 bases; bases outside gene matches: 8. The CDR3 extends over 16 amino acids. Germline V gives CDR1 MNHNS, CDR2 SASEGT. The CDR3 loop reads CASSDRIGEGTGELFF. CDR3 DNA sequence: TGTGCCAGCAGTGACCGAATCGGGGAGGGCACCGGGGAGCTGTTTTTT.

J is TRBJ1-1 and V is TRBV7-9; TRBD1 matches 7 bases. The CDR3 contains 14 residues. Losses at the gene ends were 4 bases for V and 6 bases for J; bases not matched to a gene: 8. Germline assignment: CDR1 SEHNR and CDR2 FQNEAQ (reference sequence). CDR3: CASSSGTGEPEAFF. In nucleotides, the CDR3 is TGTGCCAGCAGCTCAGGAACAGGGGAACCTGAAGCTTTCTTT.

V is TRBV7-3 and J is TRBJ2-5; 10 bases are a match to TRBD2. Trimming at V came to 5 bases and at J to 6 bases, leaving 6 bases not matched to a gene. The germline gives CDR1 SGHTA, CDR2 FQGTGA. The CDR3 contains 14 residues. The CDR3 is CASSLLAGEQTQYF. CDR3 bases: TGTGCCAGCAGCCTTCTAGCGGGAGAACAGACCCAGTACTTC.

This clonotype came up a few times. The chain has TRBV6-2 or TRBV6-3 and TRBJ1-5; D unclear. The CDR3 has 14 residues. Trimming stripped 5 bases from V and 6 bases from J, with 14 bases between. The V gene's germline CDR1 is MNHEY and CDR2 SVGEGT. CDR3 in amino acids: CASSRDTAVQPQHF. DNA for the CDR3: TGTGCCAGCAGTCGTGACACGGCGGTTCAGCCCCAGCATTTT.

This clonotype was observed at least ten times. The rearrangement links TRBV4-1 to TRBJ2-1, with no clear D. CDR3 size: 15 residues. Germline V gives CDR1 MGHRA, CDR2 YSYEKL. V lost 8 bases, J lost 0 bases, and 14 bases lay in between. This chain's CDR3 is CASAKSASSYNEQFF. The DNA of the CDR3 is TGCGCCAGCGCCAAGTCAGCGAGCTCCTACAATGAGCAGTTCTTC.